The 10 T cell receptor beta chains listed next were all sequenced from one sample in a study of cytomegalovirus exposure and HLA in healthy donors (TCRdb year 2017). Receptor libraries were prepared by the immunoSEQ multiplex PCR assay. A mixture of 60 forward primers for TCR Vbeta segments and 13 reverse primers for TCR Jbeta segments was used in the multiplex PCR. The table comes from immuneACCESS by way of TCRdb, which keeps in-frame sequences with V and J called. Part of the clones is missing from these tables; in studies checked, under half for an unresolved V gene and the rest for unknown reasons. The sample profile shows under 200,000 clones; 81% of them were found once. 1% to 1.5% of the sample goes to the ten largest clones. Source material: PBMCs. The receptors derive from a man in his fifties in good health and CMV-seropositive.

The CDR3 is CSVRQGAEEKLFF. DNA of the CDR3: TGCAGCGTTCGACAGGGGGCGGAGGAAAAACTGTTTTTT. This chain links TRBV29-1 with TRBJ1-4, with TRBD1 matching over 10 bases. Germline trimming cut 5 bases from V and 8 bases from J; bases unmatched to any gene: 5. Germline CDR1 is SQVTM and CDR2 is ANQGSEA. CDR3 size: 13 residues. Filled out from reference TRBV29-1 and TRBJ1-4, the complete variable domain reads SAVISQKPSRDICQRGTSLTIQCQVDSQVTMMFWYRQQPGQSLTLIATANQGSEATYESGFVIDKFPISRPNLTFSTLTVSNMSPEDSSIYLCSVRQGAEEKLFFGSGTQLSVL.

The rearrangement joins TRBV14 to TRBJ2-1; 11 nucleotides match TRBD1. The CDR3 is 17 residues long. Germline CDR1 is SGHDN and CDR2 is FVKESK. The V gene end was trimmed by 4 bases and the J gene end by 2 bases; junction bases not matched to a gene: 7. The CDR3 loop is CASSRGTGGIPYNEQFF. As DNA, the CDR3 is TGTGCCAGCAGCCGAGGGACAGGGGGAATCCCCTACAATGAGCAGTTCTTC. Supplemented by reference TRBV14 and TRBJ2-1, the full variable domain reads EAGVTQFPSHSVIEKGQTVTLRCDPISGHDNLYWYRRVMGKEIKFLLHFVKESKQDESGMPNNRFLAERTGGTYSTLKVQPAELEDSGVYFCASSRGTGGIPYNEQFFGPGTRLTVL.

The DNA for the CDR3 is TGCGCCAGCAGCTTTAGCCCTTTAGAGCAGCCCCAGCATTTT. This sequence encodes CASSFSPLEQPQHF. The genes are TRBV5-1 and TRBJ1-5; D gene uncertain. Trimming shortened V by 2 bases and J by 7 bases, and 13 bases separated the two germline ends. This CDR3 has 14 residues. Germline V gives CDR1 SGHRS, CDR2 YFSETQ.

The genes are TRBV5-6 and TRBJ2-7, with TRBD1 matching 7 bases. The germline V gene encodes CDR1 SGHDT and CDR2 YYEEEE. J was trimmed by 5 bases and V by 4 bases; bases with no gene match: 9. The CDR3 has 14 amino acids. The CDR3 bases are TGTGCCAGCAGCAGTCAGGGGGACCACCACGAGCAGTACTTC. Protein sequence: CASSSQGDHHEQYF.

The gene calls are TRBV18 and TRBJ2-1; D may be TRBD2 (6 bases). The CDR3 sequence is 15 residues long. Trimming removed 0 bases from V and 2 bases from J, with 8 bases in between. The germline CDR1 and CDR2 sequences are KGHSH and LQKENI. For the CDR3, the DNA is TGTGCCAGCTCACCACCTAGCGGAGCCTACAATGAGCAGTTCTTC. Protein product: CASSPPSGAYNEQFF.

This chain links TRBV6-6 with TRBJ2-7, with 9 bases identical to TRBD1. Germline CDR1 MNHNY, CDR2 SVGAGI (reference sequence). The CDR3 has 13 residues. The ends lost 5 bases at V and 2 bases at J; junction bases unmatched: 1. The CDR3 DNA follows: TGTGCCAGCAGTACAGGGGGCACCTACGAGCAGTACTTC. It codes for CASSTGGTYEQYF.

This clone was detected once. V gene TRBV7-2 combines with J gene TRBJ1-5; the D gene is possibly TRBD1 (6 bases). Trimming took off 5 bases at V and 9 bases at J, with 14 bases between the two ends. This CDR3 is built from 13 residues. In germline, CDR1 is SGHTA, CDR2 FQGNSA. This chain's CDR3 is CASSLQGLRPQHF. Written as DNA, the CDR3 is TGTGCCAGCAGCCTACAGGGTTTACGGCCCCAGCATTTT. The full variable domain, in which reference TRBV7-2 and TRBJ1-5 provide the parts outside the CDR3, is GAGVSQSPSNKVTEKGKDVELRCDPISGHTALYWYRQSLGQGLEFLIYFQGNSAPDKSGLPSDRFSAERTGGSVSTLTIQRTQQEDSAVYLCASSLQGLRPQHFGDGTRLSIL.

This clone was counted a single time. The chain is built from TRBV6-1 and TRBJ2-2; the match to TRBD1 covers 7 bases. CDR1 and CDR2 from the germline V gene are MNHNS and SASEGT. The CDR3 is 15 residues long. V shed 6 bases, J shed 6 bases, and the junction held 10 bases outside the gene matches. CDR3 amino acids: CASRMTGRGAGELFF. DNA for the CDR3: TGTGCCAGCAGAATGACAGGGAGAGGGGCCGGGGAGCTGTTTTTT.

J is TRBJ2-7 and V is TRBV11-2, with D possibly TRBD2 on 7 matching bases. The V gene's germline CDR1 is SGHAT and CDR2 FQNNGV. V lost 3 bases and J 4 bases, leaving 13 bases between the germline ends. There are 14 residues in the CDR3. The CDR3 here is CASSFRAGAYEQYF. CDR3 bases: TGTGCCAGCAGCTTTCGTGCGGGGGCATACGAGCAGTACTTC.

The rearrangement links TRBV18 to TRBJ2-5, with D hard to call. Trimming removed 1 base from V and 3 bases from J, with 15 bases in between. Germline V CDR1 and CDR2: KGHSH, LQKENI. The CDR3 consists of 16 residues. The CDR3 sequence: CASSPLGTSAEETQYF. CDR3 in DNA: TGTGCCAGCTCACCACTGGGCACCTCGGCAGAAGAGACCCAGTACTTC.